Listed here are 10 T cell receptor beta chains from one sample, sequenced in a study of yellow fever vaccine responses in identical twins. TCRdb re-derived calls from the RT-PCR reads in MiXCR, one entry per CDR3 protein. The sample gives about 6,000 distinct CDR3 sequences, approximately 65% of which show up once; under 5% is in the top ten. Here the sequenced sample was T cells from blood (PBMCs), unsorted or a sorted subset (not recorded which), taken before or after yellow fever vaccination (not recorded which). The origin of the receptors is a woman aged 18 to 35 who received the yellow fever vaccine.

This chain links TRBV11-1 with TRBJ2-3, with 7 nucleotides matching TRBD1. The V gene's germline CDR1 is SGHAT and CDR2 FQDESV (reference sequence). Losses at the gene ends were 5 bases for V and 2 bases for J; bases not matched to a gene: 13. There are 17 residues in the CDR3. Here the CDR3 reads CASSLLARDRVTDTQYF. For the CDR3, the DNA is TGTGCCAGCAGCCTATTAGCTCGGGACAGAGTCACAGATACGCAGTATTTT.

The chain joins TRBV20-1 to TRBJ2-1; possibly TRBD1 for D (6 bases). CDR1 and CDR2 from the germline V gene are DFQATT and SNEGSKA (reference sequence). The ends were cut back, 4 bases at V and 4 bases at J, with 8 bases in the middle. The CDR3 is made up of 12 amino acids. The CDR3 coding sequence is TGCAGTGCTAAGACAGGATACAATGAGCAGTTCTTC. Translated: CSAKTGYNEQFF.

J is TRBJ2-4 and V is TRBV12-3 or TRBV12-4; 9 positions match TRBD2. V gave up 6 bases and J gave up 0 bases; unmatched junction bases: 9. The CDR3 spans 17 residues. CDR3 amino acids: CASSDGREGLAKNIQYF. CDR3 nucleotides: TGTGCCAGCAGCGACGGGCGGGAGGGACTAGCCAAAAACATTCAGTACTTC.

This clonotype came up once. The chain combines TRBV19 with TRBJ2-3; D is undetermined. V dropped 8 bases and J dropped 2 bases, with 14 bases sitting between them. The CDR3 covers 14 residues. The germline CDR1 and CDR2 sequences are LNHDA and SQIVND (reference sequence). CDR3 DNA: TGTGCCAGTTCGCCGGGCAGCTACACAGATACGCAGTATTTT. It specifies CASSPGSYTDTQYF.

The chain joins TRBV9 to TRBJ2-5; D gene ambiguous. Germline V gene sequence: CDR1 SGDLS, CDR2 YYNGEE. V was shortened by 0 bases and J by 2 bases, with 14 bases between the two germline ends. The CDR3 loop spans 16 amino acids. CDR3: CASSVEAGSEQETQYF. The CDR3 coding sequence is TGTGCCAGCAGCGTAGAGGCAGGATCCGAACAAGAGACCCAGTACTTC.

Note on this clonotype: One end of the junction is discordant with germline, which a read error may explain. V usage is TRBV7-7 and J usage is TRBJ2-5; D remains unclear. Germline lookup yields CDR1 SSHAT and CDR2 FNYEAQ (reference sequence). The length of the CDR3 is 13 residues. The CDR3: CASSLVGAETQYF. As DNA, the CDR3 is TGTGCTAGCAGTCTAGTGGGCGCAGAGACCCAGTACTTC.

The gene calls are TRBV28 and TRBJ2-5; 12 nucleotides agree with TRBD2. Germline V gene lookup returns CDR1 MDHEN and CDR2 SYDVKM. Trimming took 3 bases from V and 2 from J; bases not matched to a gene: 1. This CDR3 comprises 15 residues. The CDR3 loop reads CASSFLAGGQETQYF. CDR3 coding DNA: TGTGCCAGCAGTTTTCTAGCGGGGGGGCAAGAGACCCAGTACTTC.

The chain employs TRBV18 and TRBJ2-7; D is possibly TRBD2 (6 bases). CDR3 length equals 13 residues. Trimming removed 3 bases at V and 6 bases at J, with 12 bases between. Germline CDR1 and CDR2: KGHSH and LQKENI. The CDR3 DNA sequence: TGTGCCAGCTCACCCTGGCGGGGAGTCGAGCAGTACTTC. Amino acid sequence: CASSPWRGVEQYF.

This sequence joins TRBV4-1 and TRBJ1-2; D remains unclear. CDR3 length: 14 amino acids. Germline lookup yields CDR1 MGHRA and CDR2 YSYEKL. The V and J ends lost 1 base and 3 bases respectively, with 9 bases between them. The CDR3 bases are TGCGCCAGCAGCCAAGGGCTTGGGGACTATGGCTACACCTTC. This codes for CASSQGLGDYGYTF.

This clonotype appeared a single time. This sequence joins TRBV5-6 and TRBJ2-3; D not certain. CDR3 length equals 14 residues. Trimming stripped 1 base from V and 2 bases from J, with 8 bases between. Per the germline V gene, CDR1 is SGHDT and CDR2 is YYEEEE. Here the CDR3 reads CASSLRPSTDTQYF. The CDR3, as DNA: TGTGCCAGCAGCTTGCGGCCTTCCACAGATACGCAGTATTTT.